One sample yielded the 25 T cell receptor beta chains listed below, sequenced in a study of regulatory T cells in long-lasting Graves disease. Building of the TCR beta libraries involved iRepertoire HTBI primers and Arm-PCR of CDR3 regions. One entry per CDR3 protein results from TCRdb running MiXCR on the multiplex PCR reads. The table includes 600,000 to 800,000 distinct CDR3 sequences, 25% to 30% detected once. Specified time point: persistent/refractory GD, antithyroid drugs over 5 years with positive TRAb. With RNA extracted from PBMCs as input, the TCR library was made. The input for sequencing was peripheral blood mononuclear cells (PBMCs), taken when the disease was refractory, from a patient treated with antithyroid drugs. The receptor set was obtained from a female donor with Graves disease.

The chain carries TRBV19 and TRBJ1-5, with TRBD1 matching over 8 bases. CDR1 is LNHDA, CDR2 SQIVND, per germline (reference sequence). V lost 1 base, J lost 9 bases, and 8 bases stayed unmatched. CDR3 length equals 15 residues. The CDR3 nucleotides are TGTGCCAGTAGTATAGGGGGGACAGGCAAAGGGCCCCAGCATTTT. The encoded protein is CASSIGGTGKGPQHF.

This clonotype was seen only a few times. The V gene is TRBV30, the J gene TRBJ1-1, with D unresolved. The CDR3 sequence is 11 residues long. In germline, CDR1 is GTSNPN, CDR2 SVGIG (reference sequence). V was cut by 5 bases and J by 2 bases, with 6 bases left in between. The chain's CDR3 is CAWQFNTEAFF. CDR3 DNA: TGTGCCTGGCAGTTCAACACTGAAGCTTTCTTT.

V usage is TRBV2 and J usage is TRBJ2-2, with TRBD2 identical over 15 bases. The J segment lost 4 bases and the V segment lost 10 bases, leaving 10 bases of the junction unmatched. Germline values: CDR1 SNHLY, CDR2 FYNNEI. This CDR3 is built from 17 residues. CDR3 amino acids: CAIPGLAGGTLTGELFF. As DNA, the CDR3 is TGTGCCATCCCGGGACTAGCGGGAGGTACACTCACCGGGGAGCTGTTTTTT.

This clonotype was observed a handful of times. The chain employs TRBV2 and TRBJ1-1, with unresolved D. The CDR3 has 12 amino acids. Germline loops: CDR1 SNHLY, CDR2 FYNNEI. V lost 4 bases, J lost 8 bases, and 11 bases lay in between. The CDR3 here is CASSVRPQEAFF. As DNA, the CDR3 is TGTGCCAGCAGTGTACGACCGCAAGAAGCTTTCTTT.

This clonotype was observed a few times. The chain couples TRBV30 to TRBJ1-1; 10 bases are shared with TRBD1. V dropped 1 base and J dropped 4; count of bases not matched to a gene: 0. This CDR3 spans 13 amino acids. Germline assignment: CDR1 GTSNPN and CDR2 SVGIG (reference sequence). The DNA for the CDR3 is TGTGCCTGGAGTGGGGACAGGGGCACTGAAGCTTTCTTT. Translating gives CAWSGDRGTEAFF.

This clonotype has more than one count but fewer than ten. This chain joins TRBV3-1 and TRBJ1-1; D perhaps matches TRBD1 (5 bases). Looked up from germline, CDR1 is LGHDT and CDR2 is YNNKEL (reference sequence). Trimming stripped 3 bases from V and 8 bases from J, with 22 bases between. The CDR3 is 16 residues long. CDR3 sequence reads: CASSHYKRDRKPEAFF. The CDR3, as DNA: TGTGCCAGCAGCCATTACAAACGGGACCGCAAACCCGAAGCTTTCTTT.

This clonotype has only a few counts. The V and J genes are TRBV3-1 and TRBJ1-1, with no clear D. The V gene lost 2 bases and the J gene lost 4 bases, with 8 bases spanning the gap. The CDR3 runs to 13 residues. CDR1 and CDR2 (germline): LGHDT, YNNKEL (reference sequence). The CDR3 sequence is CASSQSGFTEAFF. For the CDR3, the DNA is TGTGCCAGCAGCCAATCGGGGTTCACTGAAGCTTTCTTT.

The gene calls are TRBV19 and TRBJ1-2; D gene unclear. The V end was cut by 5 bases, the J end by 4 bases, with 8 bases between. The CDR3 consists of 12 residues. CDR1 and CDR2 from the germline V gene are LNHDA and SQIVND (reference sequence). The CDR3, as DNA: TGTGCCAGTAGTGTGCCCCTCTATGGCTACACCTTC. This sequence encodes CASSVPLYGYTF.

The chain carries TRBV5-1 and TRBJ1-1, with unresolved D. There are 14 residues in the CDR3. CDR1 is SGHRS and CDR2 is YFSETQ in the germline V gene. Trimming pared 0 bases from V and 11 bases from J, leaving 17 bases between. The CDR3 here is CASSLGDKVPGAFF. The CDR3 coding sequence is TGCGCCAGCAGCTTGGGAGATAAGGTTCCGGGGGCTTTCTTT.

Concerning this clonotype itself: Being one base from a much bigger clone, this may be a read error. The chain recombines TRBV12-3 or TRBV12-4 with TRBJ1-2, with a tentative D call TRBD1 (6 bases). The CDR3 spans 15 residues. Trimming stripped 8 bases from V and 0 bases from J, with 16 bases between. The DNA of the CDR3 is TGTGCCAGCGGACGACAGGAGGGAGCTAACTATGGCTACACCTTC. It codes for CASGRQEGANYGYTF.

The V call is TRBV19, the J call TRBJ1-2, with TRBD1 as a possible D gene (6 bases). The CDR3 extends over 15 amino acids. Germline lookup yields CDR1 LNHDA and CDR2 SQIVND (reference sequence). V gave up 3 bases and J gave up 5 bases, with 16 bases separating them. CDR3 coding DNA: TGTGCCAGTAGTATCCAGGGGCGAGGGTTATATGGCTACACCTTC. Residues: CASSIQGRGLYGYTF.

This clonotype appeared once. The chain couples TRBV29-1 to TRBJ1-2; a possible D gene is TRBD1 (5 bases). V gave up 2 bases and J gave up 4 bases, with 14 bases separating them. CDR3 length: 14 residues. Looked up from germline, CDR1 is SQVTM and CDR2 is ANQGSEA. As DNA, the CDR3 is TGCAGCGTTGAATTTCCCGGGACTGTCTATGGCTACACCTTC. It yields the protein CSVEFPGTVYGYTF.

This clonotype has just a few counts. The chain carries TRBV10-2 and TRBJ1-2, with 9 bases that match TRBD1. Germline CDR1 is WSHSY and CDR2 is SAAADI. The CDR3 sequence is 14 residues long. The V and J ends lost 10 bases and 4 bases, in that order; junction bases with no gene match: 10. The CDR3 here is CATAQGADGYGYTF. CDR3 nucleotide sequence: TGCGCCACCGCACAGGGGGCCGACGGCTATGGCTACACCTTC.

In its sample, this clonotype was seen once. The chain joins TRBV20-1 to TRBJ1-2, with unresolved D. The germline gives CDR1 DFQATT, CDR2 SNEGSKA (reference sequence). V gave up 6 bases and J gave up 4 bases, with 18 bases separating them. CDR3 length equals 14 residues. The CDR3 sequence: CSAGNSGNVYGYTF. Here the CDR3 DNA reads TGCAGTGCCGGGAACAGCGGCAACGTCTATGGCTACACCTTC.

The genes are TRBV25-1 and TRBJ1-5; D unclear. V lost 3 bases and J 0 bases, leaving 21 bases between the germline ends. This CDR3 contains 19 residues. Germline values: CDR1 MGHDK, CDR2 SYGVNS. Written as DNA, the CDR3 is TGTGCCAGCAGTGAGCCAGTCAATAGCCTTGTCCGTAGCAATCAGCCCCAGCATTTT. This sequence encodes CASSEPVNSLVRSNQPQHF.

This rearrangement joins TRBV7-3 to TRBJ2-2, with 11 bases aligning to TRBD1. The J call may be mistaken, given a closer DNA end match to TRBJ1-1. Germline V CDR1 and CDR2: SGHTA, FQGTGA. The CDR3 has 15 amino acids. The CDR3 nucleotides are TGTGCCAGCAGCATCGACTCCGGGACAGGGGGAACAGCTTTCTTT. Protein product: CASSIDSGTGGTAFF.

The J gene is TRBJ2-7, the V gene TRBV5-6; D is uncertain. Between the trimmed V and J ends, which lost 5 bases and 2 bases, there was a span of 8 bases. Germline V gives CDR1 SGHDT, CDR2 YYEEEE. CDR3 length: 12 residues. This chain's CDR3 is CASRVQAYEQYF. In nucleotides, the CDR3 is TGTGCCAGCAGAGTCCAGGCCTACGAGCAGTACTTC.

The CDR3 loop reads CASLEARGLNTEAFF. The CDR3 DNA reads TGTGCCAGCCTCGAGGCTCGGGGGCTCAACACTGAAGCTTTCTTT. The chain couples TRBV25-1 to TRBJ1-1, with D perhaps matching TRBD1 (6 bases). The CDR3 has 15 residues. V lost 8 bases and J lost 2, with 18 bases in between. The germline gives CDR1 MGHDK, CDR2 SYGVNS.

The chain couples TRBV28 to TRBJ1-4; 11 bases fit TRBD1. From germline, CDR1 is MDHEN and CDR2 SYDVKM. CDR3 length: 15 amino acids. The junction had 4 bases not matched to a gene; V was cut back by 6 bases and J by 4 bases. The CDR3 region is CASRGQGAGNEKLFF. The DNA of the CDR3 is TGTGCCAGCAGAGGACAGGGGGCTGGTAATGAAAAACTGTTTTTT. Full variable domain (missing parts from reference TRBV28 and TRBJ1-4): DVKVTQSSRYLVKRTGEKVFLECVQDMDHENMFWYRQDPGLGLRLIYFSYDVKMKEKGDIPEGYSVSREKKERFSLILESASTNQTSMYLCASRGQGAGNEKLFFGSGTQLSVL.

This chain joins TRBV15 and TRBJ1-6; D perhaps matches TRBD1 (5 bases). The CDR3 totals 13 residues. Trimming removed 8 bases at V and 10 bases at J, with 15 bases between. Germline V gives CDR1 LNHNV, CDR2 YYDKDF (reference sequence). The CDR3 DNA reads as TGTGCCACCGCCCCAGGGAGGAACTCACCCCTCCACTTT. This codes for CATAPGRNSPLHF. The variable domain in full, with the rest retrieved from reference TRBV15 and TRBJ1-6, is DAMVIQNPRYQVTQFGKPVTLSCSQTLNHNVMYWYQQKSSQAPKLLFHYYDKDFNNEADTPDNFQSRRPNTSFCFLDIRSPGLGDTAMYLCATAPGRNSPLHFGNGTRLTVT.

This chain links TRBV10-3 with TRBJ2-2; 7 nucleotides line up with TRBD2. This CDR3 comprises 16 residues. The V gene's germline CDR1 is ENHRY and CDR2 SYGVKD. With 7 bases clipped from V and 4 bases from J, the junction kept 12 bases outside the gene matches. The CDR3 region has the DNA TGTGCCATCAAGTCTGCTCCTGGGAGGGGCACCGGGGAGCTGTTTTTT. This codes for CAIKSAPGRGTGELFF.

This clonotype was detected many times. The CDR3 region is CASSQLAGGHIQYF. In DNA, the CDR3 is TGTGCCAGCAGCCAACTAGCGGGAGGGCACATTCAGTACTTC. J is TRBJ2-4 and V is TRBV3-1; 12 nucleotides agree with TRBD2. Germline CDR1 and CDR2: LGHDT and YNNKEL (reference sequence). Losses at the gene ends were 2 bases for V and 8 bases for J; bases not matched to a gene: 1. CDR3 size: 14 residues.

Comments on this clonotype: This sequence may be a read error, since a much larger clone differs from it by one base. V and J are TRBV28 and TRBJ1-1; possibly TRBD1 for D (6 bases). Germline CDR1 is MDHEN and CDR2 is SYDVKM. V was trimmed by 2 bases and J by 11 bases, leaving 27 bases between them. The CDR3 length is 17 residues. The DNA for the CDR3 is TGTGCCAGCAGTTTACTTTCTATTCGGGGGCCGCCTCCTTACGCTTTCTTT. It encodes CASSLLSIRGPPPYAFF.

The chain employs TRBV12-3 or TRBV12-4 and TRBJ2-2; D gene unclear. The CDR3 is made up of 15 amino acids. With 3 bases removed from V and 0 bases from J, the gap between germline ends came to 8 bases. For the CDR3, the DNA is TGTGCCAGCAGTTTGATCACCGCGAACACCGGGGAGCTGTTTTTT. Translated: CASSLITANTGELFF.

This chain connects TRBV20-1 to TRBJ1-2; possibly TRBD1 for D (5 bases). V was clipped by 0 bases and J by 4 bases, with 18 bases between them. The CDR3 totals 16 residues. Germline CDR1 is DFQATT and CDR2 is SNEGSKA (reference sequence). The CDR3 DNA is TGCAGTGCTAGAGACAGGGTCGGCAGGGTTAGCTATGGCTACACCTTC. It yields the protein CSARDRVGRVSYGYTF.